This T cell receptor (beta chain) was captured in a study of shared clonotypes between healthy human individuals. On this clone itself: Its antigen remains unknown.

The trim removed 11 bases at V and 4 bases at J, leaving 10 bases unmatched. The CDR3 totals 14 residues. Germline-derived CDR1 and CDR2 are WSHSY and SAAADI. Naive CD8 cells lacked CD45RO and underwent positive selection for CCR7, leaving out terminally differentiated effector memory CD45RA+ cells. Authors' data handling: Without quality scores, immunoSEQ junctional reads could not be filtered like full-length reads. Here immunoSEQ multiplex PCR was the method, and the copy in TCRdb shows in-frame clones only, minus some. Clonal size and the V and J genes are those of that table, whereas D and trimming came from the DNA. Among a few million clones, approximately 92% were seen once, and the ten largest hold roughly 1.7%. General observations from the study: Few donors restricted represented genetic and exposure-history diversity.

Specimen: naive CD8+ T cells from PBMCs. The sequence was obtained from a man aged 18 to 35 in good health. Some clones in this sample may be carry-over from other donors' samples. The chain employs TRBV10-2 and TRBJ2-3; TRBD2 matches at 9 bases. The CDR3 sequence is CACSPVAGADTQYF. The CDR3, as DNA: TGCGCCTGTTCCCCGGTAGCGGGAGCAGATACGCAGTATTTT.